In its sample, the clone carrying this T cell receptor (beta chain) was seen once. These data belong to a study of blood T cell repertoires in COVID-19. TCRdb's table, derived via immunoSEQ multiplex PCR, lists solely in-frame clones and lacks some. The profile shows under 55,000 clones, around 80% of them singletons. With 3 bases removed from V and 2 bases from J, the gap between germline ends came to 2 bases. The CDR3 extends over 13 amino acids. The specimen sequenced was peripheral blood. The V call is TRBV12-3 or TRBV12-4, the J call TRBJ1-6; D not resolved. This sequence originates from a human donor in a cohort sampled during active COVID-19. The CDR3 region is CASSFAYNSPLHF. The CDR3 DNA reads as TGTGCCAGCAGTTTCGCCTATAATTCACCCCTCCACTTT.